A single TCR beta chain is shown here with its context. This specimen belongs to a study of blood T cell repertoires in COVID-19. Study-wide context: Acute and convalescent COVID-19 specimens originated in the United States, Italy and Spain. T cells, B-cell-depleted T cells, or PBMCs supplied cDNA or gDNA.

The CDR3 length is 15 residues. V was pared by 4 bases and J by 4 bases, with 9 bases of the junction left unmatched. Germline lookup yields CDR1 SQVTM and CDR2 ANQGSEA. In the original workflow: Nucleated cell counts were estimated from reference gene primer amplification. Generated by immunoSEQ multiplex PCR, the TCRdb table keeps only in-frame clones and is missing some. That table is the source of V, J and clone size, and D and trimming were worked out from the DNA. The repertoire has 39,000 or so clones, about 82% of them found once; the top ten carry 9% to 10%. Sequencing was done on a sample of peripheral blood. The rearrangement joins TRBV29-1 to TRBJ2-7; TRBD2 aligns across 11 bases. The receptor was derived from a man aged 55 to 70 in a cohort sampled during active COVID-19. The CDR3, as DNA: TGCAGCGTTGCTAGCGGGGGGACGATTCAGTACGAGCAGTACTTC. Amino acid sequence: CSVASGGTIQYEQYF.